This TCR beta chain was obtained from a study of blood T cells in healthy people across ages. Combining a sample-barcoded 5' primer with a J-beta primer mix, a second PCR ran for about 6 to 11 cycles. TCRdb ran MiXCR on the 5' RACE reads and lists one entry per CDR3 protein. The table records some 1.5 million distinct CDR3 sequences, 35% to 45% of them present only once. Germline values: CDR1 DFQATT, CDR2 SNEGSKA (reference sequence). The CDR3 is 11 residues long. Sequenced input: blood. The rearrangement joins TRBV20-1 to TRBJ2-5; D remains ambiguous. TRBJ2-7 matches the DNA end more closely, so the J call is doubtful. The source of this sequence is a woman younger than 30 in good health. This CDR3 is CSASKMTEQYF. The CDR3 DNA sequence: TGCAGTGCTAGTAAGATGACCGAGCAGTACTTC.